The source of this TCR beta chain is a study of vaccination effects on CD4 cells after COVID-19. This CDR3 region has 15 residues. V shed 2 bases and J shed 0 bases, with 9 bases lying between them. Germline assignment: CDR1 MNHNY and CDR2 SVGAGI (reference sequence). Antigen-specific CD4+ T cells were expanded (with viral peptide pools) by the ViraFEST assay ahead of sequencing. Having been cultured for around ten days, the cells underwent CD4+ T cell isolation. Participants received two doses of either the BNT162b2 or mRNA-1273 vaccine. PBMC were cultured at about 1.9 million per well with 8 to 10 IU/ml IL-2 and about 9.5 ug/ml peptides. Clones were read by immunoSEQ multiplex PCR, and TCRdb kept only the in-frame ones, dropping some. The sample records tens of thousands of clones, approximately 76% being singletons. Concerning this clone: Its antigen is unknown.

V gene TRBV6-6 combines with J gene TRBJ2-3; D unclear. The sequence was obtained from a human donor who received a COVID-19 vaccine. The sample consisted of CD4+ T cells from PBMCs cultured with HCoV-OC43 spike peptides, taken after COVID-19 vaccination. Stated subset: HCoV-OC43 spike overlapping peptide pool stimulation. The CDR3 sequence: CASSYIRTSTDTQYF. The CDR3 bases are TGTGCCAGCAGTTACATCCGGACCAGCACAGATACGCAGTATTTT.